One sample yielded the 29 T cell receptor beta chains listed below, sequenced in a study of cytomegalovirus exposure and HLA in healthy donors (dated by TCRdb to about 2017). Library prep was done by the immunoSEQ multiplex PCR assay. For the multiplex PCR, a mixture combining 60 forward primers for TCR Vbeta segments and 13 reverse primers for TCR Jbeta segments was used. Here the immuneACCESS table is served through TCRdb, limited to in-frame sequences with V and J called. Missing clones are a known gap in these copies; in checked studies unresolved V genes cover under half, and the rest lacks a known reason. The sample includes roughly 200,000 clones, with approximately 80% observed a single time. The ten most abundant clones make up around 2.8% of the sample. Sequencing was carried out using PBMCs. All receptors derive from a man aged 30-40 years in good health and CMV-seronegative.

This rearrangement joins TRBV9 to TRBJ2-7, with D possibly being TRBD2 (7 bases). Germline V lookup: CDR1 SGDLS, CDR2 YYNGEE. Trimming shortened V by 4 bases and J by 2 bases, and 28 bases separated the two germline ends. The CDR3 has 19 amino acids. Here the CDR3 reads CASSPTSGAGRGSPYEQYF. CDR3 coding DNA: TGTGCCAGCAGCCCGACCTCAGGGGCCGGGCGGGGGAGTCCCTACGAGCAGTACTTC.

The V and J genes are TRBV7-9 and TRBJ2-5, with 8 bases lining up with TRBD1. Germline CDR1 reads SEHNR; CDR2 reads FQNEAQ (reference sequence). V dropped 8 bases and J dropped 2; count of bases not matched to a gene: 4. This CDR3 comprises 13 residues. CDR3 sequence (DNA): TGTGCCAGCGGAACAGGGGGTCAAGAGACCCAGTACTTC. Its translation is CASGTGGQETQYF.

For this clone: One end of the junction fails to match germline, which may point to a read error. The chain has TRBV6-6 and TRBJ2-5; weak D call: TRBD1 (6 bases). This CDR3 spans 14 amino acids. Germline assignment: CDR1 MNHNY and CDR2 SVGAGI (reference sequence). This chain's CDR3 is CACSYSGGRETQYF. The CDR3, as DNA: TGTGCCTGCAGTTACTCTGGGGGCAGAGAGACCCAGTACTTC.

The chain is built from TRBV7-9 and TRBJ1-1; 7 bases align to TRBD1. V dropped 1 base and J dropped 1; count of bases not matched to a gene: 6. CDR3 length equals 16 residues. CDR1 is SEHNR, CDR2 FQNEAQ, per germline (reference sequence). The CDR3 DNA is TGTGCCAGCAGCTTAGTTGACGGGACAGCGAACACTGAAGCTTTCTTT. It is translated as CASSLVDGTANTEAFF.

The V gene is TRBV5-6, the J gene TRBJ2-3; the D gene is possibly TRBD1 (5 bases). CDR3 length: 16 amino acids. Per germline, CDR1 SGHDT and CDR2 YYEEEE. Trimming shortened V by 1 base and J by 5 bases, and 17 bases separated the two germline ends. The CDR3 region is CASSLRRGARGDTQYF. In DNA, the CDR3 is TGTGCCAGCAGCTTGAGAAGGGGCGCTAGGGGAGATACGCAGTATTTT.

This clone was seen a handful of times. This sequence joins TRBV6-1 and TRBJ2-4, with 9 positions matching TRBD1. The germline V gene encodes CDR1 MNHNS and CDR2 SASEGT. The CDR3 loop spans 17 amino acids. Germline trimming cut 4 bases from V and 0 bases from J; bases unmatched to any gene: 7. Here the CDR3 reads CASSATGTGLAKNIQYF. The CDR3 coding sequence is TGTGCCAGCAGTGCCACCGGGACAGGGTTAGCCAAAAACATTCAGTACTTC.

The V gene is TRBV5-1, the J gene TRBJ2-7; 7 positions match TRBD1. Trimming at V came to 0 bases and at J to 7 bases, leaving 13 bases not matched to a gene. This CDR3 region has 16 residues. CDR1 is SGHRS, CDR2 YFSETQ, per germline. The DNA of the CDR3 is TGCGCCAGCAGCTTGGGGACGGGAAAGGGGGCGCGGGAGCAGTACTTC. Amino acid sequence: CASSLGTGKGAREQYF.

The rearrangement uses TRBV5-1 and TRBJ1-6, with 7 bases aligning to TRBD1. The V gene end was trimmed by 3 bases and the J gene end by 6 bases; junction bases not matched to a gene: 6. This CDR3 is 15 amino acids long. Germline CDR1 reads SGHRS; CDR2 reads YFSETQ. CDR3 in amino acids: CASSSETGVNSPLHF. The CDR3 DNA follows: TGCGCCAGCAGCTCGGAAACAGGGGTTAATTCACCCCTCCACTTT.

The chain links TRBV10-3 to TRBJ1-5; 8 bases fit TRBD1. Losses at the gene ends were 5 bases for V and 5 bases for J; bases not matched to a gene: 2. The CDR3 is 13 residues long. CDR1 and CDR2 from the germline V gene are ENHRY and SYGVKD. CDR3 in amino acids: CAISKQGDQPQHF. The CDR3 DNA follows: TGTGCCATCAGTAAACAGGGGGATCAGCCCCAGCATTTT.

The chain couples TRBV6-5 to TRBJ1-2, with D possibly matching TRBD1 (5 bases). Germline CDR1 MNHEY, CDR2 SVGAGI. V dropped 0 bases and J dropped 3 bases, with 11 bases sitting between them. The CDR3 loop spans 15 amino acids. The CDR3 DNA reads TGTGCCAGCAGTTACTCCTCCGGGACTTACTATGGCTACACCTTC. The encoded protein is CASSYSSGTYYGYTF.

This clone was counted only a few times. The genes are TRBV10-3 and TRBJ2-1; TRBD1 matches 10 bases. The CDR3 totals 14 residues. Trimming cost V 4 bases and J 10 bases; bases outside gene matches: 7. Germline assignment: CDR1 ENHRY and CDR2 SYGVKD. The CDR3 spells CAISAETGGEEQFF. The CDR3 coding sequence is TGTGCCATCAGTGCGGAGACAGGGGGCGAAGAGCAGTTCTTC.

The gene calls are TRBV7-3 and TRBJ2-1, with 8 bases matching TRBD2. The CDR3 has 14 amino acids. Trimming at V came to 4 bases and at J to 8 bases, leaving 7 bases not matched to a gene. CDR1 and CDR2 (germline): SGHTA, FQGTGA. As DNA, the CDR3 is TGTGCCAGCAGCTACGAGCGGGGGAGGGATGAGCAGTTCTTC. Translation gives CASSYERGRDEQFF.

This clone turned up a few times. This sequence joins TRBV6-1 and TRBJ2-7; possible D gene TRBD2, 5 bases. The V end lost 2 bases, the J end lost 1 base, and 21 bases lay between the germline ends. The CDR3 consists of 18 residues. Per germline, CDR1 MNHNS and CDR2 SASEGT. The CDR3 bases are TGTGCCAGCAGTGAAAACGCAGGTTTAGCGACCCGGTCCTACGAGCAGTACTTC. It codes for CASSENAGLATRSYEQYF.

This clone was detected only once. This CDR3 is CASSSRGTGRTEAFF. The CDR3 nucleotides read TGTGCCAGCAGCTCCCGAGGGACAGGCCGCACTGAAGCTTTCTTT. The J gene is TRBJ1-1, the V gene TRBV9; 8 bases align to TRBD1. There are 15 residues in the CDR3. Unmatched junction bases numbered 9, after V lost 4 bases and J lost 4 bases. Germline CDR1 SGDLS, CDR2 YYNGEE. Full variable domain (outside the CDR3, taken from reference TRBV9 and TRBJ1-1): DSGVTQTPKHLITATGQRVTLRCSPRSGDLSVYWYQQSLDQGLQFLIQYYNGEERAKGNILERFSAQQFPDLHSELNLSSLELGDSALYFCASSSRGTGRTEAFFGQGTRLTVV.

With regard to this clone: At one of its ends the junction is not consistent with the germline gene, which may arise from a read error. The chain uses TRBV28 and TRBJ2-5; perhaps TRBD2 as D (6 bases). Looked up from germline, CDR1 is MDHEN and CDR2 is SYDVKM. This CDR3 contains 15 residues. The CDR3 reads CASRLSLALQETQYF. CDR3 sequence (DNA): TGTGCCAGCAGGTTATCGCTAGCGTTACAAGAGACCCAGTACTTC.

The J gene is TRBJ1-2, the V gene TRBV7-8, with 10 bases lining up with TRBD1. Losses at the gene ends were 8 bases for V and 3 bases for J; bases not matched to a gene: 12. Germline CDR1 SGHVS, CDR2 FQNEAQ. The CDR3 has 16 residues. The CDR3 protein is CASGPGTGVWDYGYTF. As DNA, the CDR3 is TGTGCCAGCGGACCCGGGACAGGGGTGTGGGACTATGGCTACACCTTC.

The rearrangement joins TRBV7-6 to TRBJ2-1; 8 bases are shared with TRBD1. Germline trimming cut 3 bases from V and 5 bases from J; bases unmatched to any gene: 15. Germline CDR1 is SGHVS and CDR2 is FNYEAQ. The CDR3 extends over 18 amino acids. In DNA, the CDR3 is TGTGCCAGCAGCTTCACAGATTACTCCCTACAGGGGGACAATGAGCAGTTCTTC. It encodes CASSFTDYSLQGDNEQFF.

The CDR3 loop is CASSLASQGPQYF. DNA of the CDR3: TGTGCCAGCAGCTTAGCCTCCCAGGGCCCCCAGTACTTC. The chain employs TRBV7-2 and TRBJ2-5; D possibly corresponds to TRBD1 (5 bases). Trimming cost V 0 bases and J 9 bases, with 11 bases left between them. The germline V gene encodes CDR1 SGHTA and CDR2 FQGNSA. This CDR3 has 13 residues.

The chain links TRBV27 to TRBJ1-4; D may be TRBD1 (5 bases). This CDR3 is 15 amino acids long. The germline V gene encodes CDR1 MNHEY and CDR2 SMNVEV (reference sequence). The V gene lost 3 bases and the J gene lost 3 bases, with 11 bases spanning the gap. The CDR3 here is CASSLIGAANEKLFF. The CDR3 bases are TGTGCCAGCAGTTTGATAGGGGCTGCTAATGAAAAACTGTTTTTT.

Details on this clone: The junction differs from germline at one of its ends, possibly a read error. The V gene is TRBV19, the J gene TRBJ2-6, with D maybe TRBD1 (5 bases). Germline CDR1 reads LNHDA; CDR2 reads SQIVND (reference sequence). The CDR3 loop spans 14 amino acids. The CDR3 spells CASNMGSGASVLTF. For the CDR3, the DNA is TGTGCCAGTAATATGGGCTCTGGGGCCAGCGTCCTGACTTTC. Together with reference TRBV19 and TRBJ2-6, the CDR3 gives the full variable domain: DGGITQSPKYLFRKEGQNVTLSCEQNLNHDAMYWYRQDPGQGLRLIYYSQIVNDFQKGDIAEGYSVSREKKESFPLTVTSAQKNPTAFYLCASNMGSGASVLTFGAGSRLTVL.

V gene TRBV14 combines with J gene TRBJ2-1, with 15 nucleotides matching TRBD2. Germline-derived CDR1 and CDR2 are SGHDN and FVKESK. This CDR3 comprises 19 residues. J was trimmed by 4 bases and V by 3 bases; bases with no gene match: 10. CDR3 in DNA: TGTGCCAGCAGCCATATAGTAGGACTAGCGGGGGGGAATTACAATGAGCAGTTCTTC. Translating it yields CASSHIVGLAGGNYNEQFF.

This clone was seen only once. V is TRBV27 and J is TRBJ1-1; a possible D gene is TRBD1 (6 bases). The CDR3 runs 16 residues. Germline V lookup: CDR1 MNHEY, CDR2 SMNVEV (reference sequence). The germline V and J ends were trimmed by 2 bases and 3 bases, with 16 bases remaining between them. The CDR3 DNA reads TGTGCCAGCAGTTTACTCAGGGGTTTTAAGGACACTGAAGCTTTCTTT. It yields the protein CASSLLRGFKDTEAFF.

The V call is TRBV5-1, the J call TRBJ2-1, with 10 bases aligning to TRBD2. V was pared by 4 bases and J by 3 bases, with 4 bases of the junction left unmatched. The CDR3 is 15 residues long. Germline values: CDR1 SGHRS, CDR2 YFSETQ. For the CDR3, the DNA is TGCGCCAGCAGCGACGGACTAGCGGACTACAATGAGCAGTTCTTC. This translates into CASSDGLADYNEQFF.

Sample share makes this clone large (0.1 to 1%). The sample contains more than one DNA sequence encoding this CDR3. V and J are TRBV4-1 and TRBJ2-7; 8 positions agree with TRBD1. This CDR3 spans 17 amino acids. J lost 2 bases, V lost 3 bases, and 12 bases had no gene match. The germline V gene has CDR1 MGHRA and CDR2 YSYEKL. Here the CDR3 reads CASSQPQGSGQAYEQYF. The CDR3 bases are TGCGCCAGCAGCCAGCCTCAAGGGTCGGGACAGGCCTACGAGCAGTACTTC.

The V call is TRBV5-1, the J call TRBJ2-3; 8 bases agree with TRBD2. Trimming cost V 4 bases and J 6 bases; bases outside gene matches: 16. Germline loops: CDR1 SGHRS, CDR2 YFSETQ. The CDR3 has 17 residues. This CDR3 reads CASSPRGGTGTTDTQYF. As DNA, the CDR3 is TGCGCCAGCAGCCCACGGGGGGGCACGGGGACTACGGATACGCAGTATTTT.

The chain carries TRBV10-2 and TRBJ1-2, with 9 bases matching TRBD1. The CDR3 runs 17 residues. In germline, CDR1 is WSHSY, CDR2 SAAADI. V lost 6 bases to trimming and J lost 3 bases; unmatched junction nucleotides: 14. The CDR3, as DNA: TGCGCCAGCAGCGTCCACGGACAGGGGTTAAGGGACTATGGCTACACCTTC. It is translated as CASSVHGQGLRDYGYTF.

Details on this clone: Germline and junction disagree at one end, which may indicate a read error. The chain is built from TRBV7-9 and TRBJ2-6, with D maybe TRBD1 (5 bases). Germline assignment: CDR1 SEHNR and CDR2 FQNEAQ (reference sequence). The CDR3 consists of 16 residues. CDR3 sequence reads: CASSSTSHSGASVLTF. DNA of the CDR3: TGTGCCAGCAGCTCGACCTCACACTCTGGGGCCAGCGTCCTGACTTTC.

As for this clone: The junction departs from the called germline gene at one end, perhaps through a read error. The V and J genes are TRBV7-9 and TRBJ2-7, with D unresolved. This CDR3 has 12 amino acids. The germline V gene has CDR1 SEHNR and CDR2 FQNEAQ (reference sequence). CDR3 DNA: TGTGCCAGCATGGTGGGCTCCCACGAGCAGTACTTC. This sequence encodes CASMVGSHEQYF.

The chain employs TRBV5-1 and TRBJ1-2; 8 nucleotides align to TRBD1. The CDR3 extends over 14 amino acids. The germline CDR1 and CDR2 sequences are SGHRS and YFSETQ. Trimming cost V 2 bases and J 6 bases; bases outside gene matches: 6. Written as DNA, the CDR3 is TGCGCCAGCAGCTTTACGGCAGGGGGCGATGGCTACACCTTC. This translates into CASSFTAGGDGYTF. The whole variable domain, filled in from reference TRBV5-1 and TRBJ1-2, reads KAGVTQTPRYLIKTRGQQVTLSCSPISGHRSVSWYQQTPGQGLQFLFEYFSETQRNKGNFPGRFSGRQFSNSRSEMNVSTLELGDSALYLCASSFTAGGDGYTFGSGTRLTVV.